This TCR beta chain was obtained from a study of blood T cell repertoires in COVID-19. Study-wide background: Sites across the United States, Italy and Spain contributed samples from acute and convalescent COVID-19. Sources were T cells, B-cell-depleted T cells, or PBMCs; the material itself was cDNA or gDNA.

The CDR3 spans 12 residues. CDR1 is SNHLY and CDR2 is FYNNEI in the germline V gene. V was shortened by 5 bases and J by 6 bases, with 7 bases between the two germline ends. This clone was detected once. In the study's own analysis: From reference gene primer amplification, estimates of nucleated cell counts were derived. Clones were read by immunoSEQ multiplex PCR, and TCRdb kept only the in-frame ones, dropping some. V and J calls and clone size are as listed in that table; D and trimming were resolved from the DNA. The sample lists just under 60,000 clones; about 87% were seen once. V usage is TRBV2 and J usage is TRBJ2-2; D is undetermined. The sequenced sample was peripheral blood. This TCR was recovered from a human donor with active COVID-19. The donor label of this sample is uncertain. The chain's CDR3 is CASSSIAGELFF. The CDR3 DNA reads as TGTGCCAGCAGTTCGATAGCCGGGGAGCTGTTTTTT.